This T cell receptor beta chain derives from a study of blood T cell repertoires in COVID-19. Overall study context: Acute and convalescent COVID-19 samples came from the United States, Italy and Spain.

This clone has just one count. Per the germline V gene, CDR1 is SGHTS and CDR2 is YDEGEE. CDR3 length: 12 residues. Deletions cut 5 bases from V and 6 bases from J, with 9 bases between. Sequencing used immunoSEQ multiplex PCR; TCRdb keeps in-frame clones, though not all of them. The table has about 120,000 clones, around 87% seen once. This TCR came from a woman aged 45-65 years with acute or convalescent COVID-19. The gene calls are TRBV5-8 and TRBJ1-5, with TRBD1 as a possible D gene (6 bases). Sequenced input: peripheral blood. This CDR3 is CASRRGGQPQHF. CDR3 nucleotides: TGTGCCAGCAGGAGGGGGGGTCAGCCCCAGCATTTT.